This entry lists 21 T cell receptor beta chains sequenced from one sample in a study of T-cell memory formation after mild COVID-19. In TCRdb, the 5' RACE reads were re-called with MiXCR into one record per CDR3 protein. Found here are approximately 340,000 distinct CDR3 sequences, about a sixth of them singletons; the top ten hold around 22%. Specimen: PBMCs or a T cell subset sorted from them (not recorded which). The receptors stem from a man younger than 30 who had mild COVID-19 (a few samples of this study predate the infection). Cell type and time point are not known.

V and J are TRBV9 and TRBJ1-5; possibly TRBD1 for D (5 bases). This CDR3 has 14 amino acids. Germline loops: CDR1 SGDLS, CDR2 YYNGEE. V was trimmed by 2 bases and J by 5 bases, leaving 11 bases between them. CDR3 nucleotides: TGTGCCAGCAGCGTCATGGGGGGAGATCAGCCCCAGCATTTT. This codes for CASSVMGGDQPQHF.

In nucleotides, the CDR3 is TGTGCCAGCAGTTCCTTAGCGGGGGGGCACGAGCAGTACTTC. This encodes CASSSLAGGHEQYF. The chain links TRBV7-3 to TRBJ2-7; 11 bases align to TRBD2. The CDR3 contains 14 residues. CDR1 SGHTA and CDR2 FQGTGA come from the germline V gene. V lost 6 bases and J lost 5; bases outside the gene matches: 6. Using reference TRBV7-3 and TRBJ2-7 for the parts outside the CDR3, the full variable domain is GAGVSQTPSNKVTEKGKYVELRCDPISGHTALYWYRQSLGQGPEFLIYFQGTGAADDSGLPNDRFFAVRPEGSVSTLKIQRTERGDSAVYLCASSSLAGGHEQYFGPGTRLTVT.

This clonotype was counted only a few times. The rearrangement joins TRBV3-1 to TRBJ2-3; 10 bases are shared with TRBD2. Germline V gene lookup returns CDR1 LGHDT and CDR2 YNNKEL (reference sequence). J gave up 2 bases and V 4 bases, and 9 bases lay outside the gene matches. This CDR3 contains 17 residues. CDR3 bases: TGTGCCAGCAGCCCCACCATAGCGGGGGGACTCACAGATACGCAGTATTTT. Encoded protein: CASSPTIAGGLTDTQYF.

The table lists this clonotype with a few counts. The chain joins TRBV24-1 to TRBJ2-5, with D tentatively TRBD1 or TRBD2 (6 bases each). With 5 bases removed from V and 6 bases from J, the gap between germline ends came to 15 bases. Germline loops: CDR1 KGHDR, CDR2 SFDVKD. The CDR3 extends over 14 amino acids. The CDR3 loop is CATSAGGRGQTQYF. The CDR3 DNA reads as TGTGCCACCAGTGCCGGAGGCCGGGGGCAGACCCAGTACTTC.

This clonotype was seen only a few times. The chain uses TRBV4-1 and TRBJ1-2; no reliable D call. Germline assignment: CDR1 MGHRA and CDR2 YSYEKL. This CDR3 spans 15 amino acids. Between the trimmed V and J ends, which lost 0 bases and 2 bases, there was a span of 10 bases. The CDR3 nucleotides are TGCGCCAGCAGCCAAGATCGGAGCCTAAACTATGGCTACACCTTC. The encoded protein is CASSQDRSLNYGYTF.

The chain links TRBV5-1 to TRBJ1-1, with D perhaps matching TRBD1 (5 bases). The V gene's germline CDR1 is SGHRS and CDR2 YFSETQ. This CDR3 region has 14 residues. V was trimmed by 5 bases and J by 0 bases, leaving 11 bases between them. The CDR3 DNA is TGCGCCAGCAGTTGGAAGGGGATGAACACTGAAGCTTTCTTT. It yields the protein CASSWKGMNTEAFF.

This clonotype showed up just a few times. V gene TRBV20-1 combines with J gene TRBJ2-5; TRBD2 aligns across 8 bases. Germline V CDR1 and CDR2: DFQATT, SNEGSKA (reference sequence). The ends lost 6 bases at V and 5 bases at J; junction bases unmatched: 11. The CDR3 consists of 14 residues. DNA of the CDR3: TGCAGTGCCCCCGGGGGGGGAGGAGGGGAGACCCAGTACTTC. Translation gives CSAPGGGGGETQYF.

The CDR3 is CAWERHGAYEQYF. The CDR3 region has the DNA TGTGCCTGGGAGAGACACGGAGCCTACGAGCAGTACTTC. The chain couples TRBV30 to TRBJ2-7, with unresolved D. This CDR3 has 13 amino acids. V lost 5 bases and J 2 bases, leaving 13 bases between the germline ends. Germline CDR1 GTSNPN, CDR2 SVGIG (reference sequence).

The table lists this clonotype with many counts. The V gene is TRBV20-1, the J gene TRBJ2-3; the match to TRBD1 covers 10 bases. Germline V gene lookup returns CDR1 DFQATT and CDR2 SNEGSKA (reference sequence). CDR3 size: 14 residues. This chain's CDR3 is CTWDRGLDTDTQYF. The CDR3 DNA sequence: TGCACCTGGGACAGGGGCCTCGACACAGATACGCAGTATTTT.

The sample holds many counts of this clonotype. This chain joins TRBV4-2 and TRBJ2-3; no clear D gene. CDR1 LGHNA and CDR2 YNFKEQ come from the germline V gene. V lost 1 base, J lost 6 bases, and 11 bases lay in between. The CDR3 contains 14 residues. The CDR3 nucleotides read TGTGCCAGCAGCCAAGCCCTATTATTTGATACGCAGTATTTT. It translates to CASSQALLFDTQYF.

V usage is TRBV6-6 and J usage is TRBJ1-2; D not resolved. CDR3 length: 13 amino acids. Per the germline V gene, CDR1 is MNHNY and CDR2 is SVGAGI (reference sequence). Trimming cost V 5 bases and J 11 bases, with 18 bases left between them. CDR3 coding DNA: TGTGCCAGCAGTCCGTCCGGGAACGCCCCTTACACCTTC. It yields the protein CASSPSGNAPYTF.

The chain combines TRBV9 with TRBJ2-3; possibly TRBD1 or TRBD2 for D (6 bases each). The V gene lost 1 base and the J gene lost 6 bases, with 15 bases spanning the gap. The CDR3 spans 15 residues. CDR1 is SGDLS and CDR2 is YYNGEE in the germline V gene. The CDR3 DNA reads as TGTGCCAGCAGCGTATACGGGGGCCCGGAGGATACGCAGTATTTT. It yields the protein CASSVYGGPEDTQYF.

This clonotype came up many times. The gene calls are TRBV5-1 and TRBJ2-1, with a weak D call TRBD2 (6 bases). Trimming took 1 base from V and 7 from J, leaving 21 bases between them. CDR1 and CDR2 from the germline V gene are SGHRS and YFSETQ. The CDR3 sequence is 17 residues long. In DNA form, the CDR3 reads TGCGCCAGCAGCTTGTATCGTTCGGGGGATGGATTAAATGAGCAGTTCTTC. It translates to CASSLYRSGDGLNEQFF. The whole variable domain, remainder taken from reference TRBV5-1 and TRBJ2-1, is KAGVTQTPRYLIKTRGQQVTLSCSPISGHRSVSWYQQTPGQGLQFLFEYFSETQRNKGNFPGRFSGRQFSNSRSEMNVSTLELGDSALYLCASSLYRSGDGLNEQFFGPGTRLTVL.

This sequence joins TRBV5-6 and TRBJ1-6; D is perhaps TRBD1 (5 bases). CDR3 length: 15 amino acids. The germline gives CDR1 SGHDT, CDR2 YYEEEE. V shed 2 bases and J shed 4 bases, with 10 bases lying between them. The CDR3 region is CASSFGAAYNSPLHF. The CDR3 coding sequence is TGTGCCAGCAGCTTCGGGGCAGCATATAATTCACCCCTCCACTTT.

There are a few counts of this clonotype. V and J are TRBV15 and TRBJ2-2, with D hard to call. The CDR3 extends over 14 amino acids. Trimming cost V 8 bases and J 4 bases, with 14 bases left between them. Germline lookup yields CDR1 LNHNV and CDR2 YYDKDF (reference sequence). CDR3 nucleotide sequence: TGTGCCACCGGGAACAATTACGGCACCGGGGAGCTGTTTTTT. As protein: CATGNNYGTGELFF.

This clonotype was found a few times. The genes are TRBV6-2 or TRBV6-3 and TRBJ2-1, with D unclear. The length of the CDR3 is 12 residues. Per germline, CDR1 MNHEY and CDR2 SVGEGT. The V end was cut by 4 bases, the J end by 4 bases, with 5 bases between. In nucleotides, the CDR3 is TGTGCCAGCAGTTCTTTATACAATGAGCAGTTCTTC. Residues: CASSSLYNEQFF.

This clonotype was picked up many times. The chain couples TRBV30 to TRBJ2-1; no clear D gene. The germline V and J ends were trimmed by 3 bases and 4 bases, with 4 bases remaining between them. Germline CDR1 and CDR2: GTSNPN and SVGIG (reference sequence). The CDR3 runs 11 residues. This CDR3 is CAWRNYNEQFF. Here the CDR3 DNA reads TGTGCCTGGAGAAATTACAATGAGCAGTTCTTC.

The rearrangement joins TRBV4-1 to TRBJ2-5, with a weak D call TRBD1 (5 bases). Trimming stripped 1 base from V and 5 bases from J, with 11 bases between. Germline-derived CDR1 and CDR2 are MGHRA and YSYEKL. There are 14 residues in the CDR3. The CDR3 DNA follows: TGCGCCAGCAGCCAAGGGGGCCAGGCGGAGACCCAGTACTTC. Its translation: CASSQGGQAETQYF.

V is TRBV5-1 and J is TRBJ1-5; TRBD1 agrees at 8 bases. The V gene's germline CDR1 is SGHRS and CDR2 YFSETQ. The CDR3 runs to 15 residues. Trimming took 4 bases from V and 3 from J; bases not matched to a gene: 6. The CDR3 region has the DNA TGCGCCAGCAGCCAAGGGACAGGCCTCAATCAGCCCCAGCATTTT. The encoded protein is CASSQGTGLNQPQHF. Drawing the rest from reference TRBV5-1 and TRBJ1-5, the complete variable domain is KAGVTQTPRYLIKTRGQQVTLSCSPISGHRSVSWYQQTPGQGLQFLFEYFSETQRNKGNFPGRFSGRQFSNSRSEMNVSTLELGDSALYLCASSQGTGLNQPQHFGDGTRLSIL.

The chain uses TRBV5-5 and TRBJ2-2; D is possibly TRBD1 (5 bases). The V gene's germline CDR1 is SGHKS and CDR2 YYEKEE (reference sequence). Trimming left V 3 bases short and J 0 bases short, with 9 bases between. CDR3 length: 15 amino acids. CDR3 sequence reads: CASSSRESNTGELFF. The CDR3 DNA is TGTGCCAGCAGCTCCAGGGAATCGAACACCGGGGAGCTGTTTTTT.

This clonotype was observed a few times. The chain has TRBV5-5 and TRBJ1-4, with unresolved D. This CDR3 has 16 amino acids. CDR1 is SGHKS and CDR2 is YYEKEE in the germline V gene (reference sequence). Between the trimmed V and J ends, which lost 0 bases and 0 bases, there was a span of 9 bases. The CDR3 DNA is TGTGCCAGCAGCTTGGTGTGGGGAACAACTAATGAAAAACTGTTTTTT. It specifies CASSLVWGTTNEKLFF. Filled out from reference TRBV5-5 and TRBJ1-4, the complete variable domain reads DAGVTQSPTHLIKTRGQQVTLRCSPISGHKSVSWYQQVLGQGPQFIFQYYEKEERGRGNFPDRFSARQFPNYSSELNVNALLLGDSALYLCASSLVWGTTNEKLFFGSGTQLSVL.